What follows is one T cell receptor (beta chain) and its context. Produced via immunoSEQ multiplex PCR; TCRdb's table is partial and in-frame only. The table has around 170,000 clones, around 86% seen once. The CDR3 covers 15 residues. V was clipped by 5 bases and J by 4 bases; unmatched bases: 7. Germline assignment: CDR1 MGHDK and CDR2 SYGVNS. This entry belongs to a study of blood T cell repertoires in COVID-19. The chain uses TRBV25-1 and TRBJ2-3; 9 bases agree with TRBD1. The sequencing sample was made of peripheral blood. The source is a woman aged 40 to 50 with acute or convalescent COVID-19. The CDR3 loop is CASSKRTGGPDTQYF. In DNA, the CDR3 is TGTGCCAGCAGTAAAAGAACAGGGGGCCCAGATACGCAGTATTTT.